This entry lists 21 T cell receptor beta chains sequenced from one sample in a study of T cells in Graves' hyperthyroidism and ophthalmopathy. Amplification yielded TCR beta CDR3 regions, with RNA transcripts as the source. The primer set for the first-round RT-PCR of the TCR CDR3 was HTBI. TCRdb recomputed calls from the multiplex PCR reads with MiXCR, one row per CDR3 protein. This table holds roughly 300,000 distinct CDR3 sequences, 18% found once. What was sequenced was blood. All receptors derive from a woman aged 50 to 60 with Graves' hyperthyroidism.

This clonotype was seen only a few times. The CDR3, as DNA: TGTGCCAGCAGTTTATTTGGAGTTGGGCAGGCCACCGGGGAGCTGTTTTTT. This codes for CASSLFGVGQATGELFF. V and J are TRBV12-3 or TRBV12-4 and TRBJ2-2; the D is unclear. The CDR3 length is 17 residues. The V end lost 2 bases, the J end lost 4 bases, and 17 bases lay between the germline ends.

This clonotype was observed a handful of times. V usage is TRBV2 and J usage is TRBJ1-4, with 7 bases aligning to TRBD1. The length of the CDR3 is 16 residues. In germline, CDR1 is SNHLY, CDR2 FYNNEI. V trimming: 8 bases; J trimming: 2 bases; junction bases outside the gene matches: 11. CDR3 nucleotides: TGTGCCAGCCGACGGGGACAGCGTATCACTAATGAAAAACTGTTTTTT. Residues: CASRRGQRITNEKLFF. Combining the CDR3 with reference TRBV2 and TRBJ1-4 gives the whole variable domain EPEVTQTPSHQVTQMGQEVILRCVPISNHLYFYWYRQILGQKVEFLVSFYNNEISEKSEIFDDQFSVERPDGSNFTLKIRSTKLEDSAMYFCASRRGQRITNEKLFFGSGTQLSVL.

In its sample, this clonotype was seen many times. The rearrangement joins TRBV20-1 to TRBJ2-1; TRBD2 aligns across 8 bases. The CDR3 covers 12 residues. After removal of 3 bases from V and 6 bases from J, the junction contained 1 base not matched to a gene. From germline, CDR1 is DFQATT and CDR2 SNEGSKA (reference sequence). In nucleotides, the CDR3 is TGCAGTGCTAGGACTAGCGCCAATGAGCAGTTCTTC. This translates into CSARTSANEQFF.

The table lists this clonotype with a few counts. CDR3 nucleotide sequence: TGTGCCAGCAGCCCCCGAGGGGGGGGCGAAGTCGCCGAGCAGTACTTC. It translates to CASSPRGGGEVAEQYF. This chain connects TRBV7-9 to TRBJ2-7; the D gene is possibly TRBD2 (7 bases). Between the trimmed V and J ends, which lost 5 bases and 6 bases, there was a span of 23 bases. Germline CDR1 SEHNR, CDR2 FQNEAQ (reference sequence). CDR3 length: 16 residues. The full variable domain, completed using reference TRBV7-9 and TRBJ2-7, is DTGVSQNPRHKITKRGQNVTFRCDPISEHNRLYWYRQTLGQGPEFLTYFQNEAQLEKSRLLSDRFSAERPKGSFSTLEIQRTEQGDSAMYLCASSPRGGGEVAEQYFGPGTRLTVT.

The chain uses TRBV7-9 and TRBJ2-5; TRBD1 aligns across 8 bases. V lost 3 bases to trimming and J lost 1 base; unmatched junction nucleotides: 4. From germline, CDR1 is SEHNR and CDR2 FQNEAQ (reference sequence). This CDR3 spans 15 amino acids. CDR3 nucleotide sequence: TGTGCCAGCAGCTTGGGGACAGGAAGCCAAGAGACCCAGTACTTC. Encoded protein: CASSLGTGSQETQYF.

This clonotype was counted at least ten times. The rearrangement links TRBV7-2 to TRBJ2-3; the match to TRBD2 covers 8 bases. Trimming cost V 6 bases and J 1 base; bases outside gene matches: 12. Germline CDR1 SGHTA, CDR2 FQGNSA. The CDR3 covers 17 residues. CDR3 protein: CASRGTFSGNGTDTQYF. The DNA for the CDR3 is TGTGCCAGCAGGGGGACGTTTAGCGGGAACGGCACAGATACGCAGTATTTT.

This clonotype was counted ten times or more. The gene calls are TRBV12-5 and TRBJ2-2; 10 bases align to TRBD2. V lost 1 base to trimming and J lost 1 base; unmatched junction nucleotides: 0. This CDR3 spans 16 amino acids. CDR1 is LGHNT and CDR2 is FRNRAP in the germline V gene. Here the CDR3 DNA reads TGTGCTAGTGGTTTGGGACTAGCGGGGAACACCGGGGAGCTGTTTTTT. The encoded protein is CASGLGLAGNTGELFF.

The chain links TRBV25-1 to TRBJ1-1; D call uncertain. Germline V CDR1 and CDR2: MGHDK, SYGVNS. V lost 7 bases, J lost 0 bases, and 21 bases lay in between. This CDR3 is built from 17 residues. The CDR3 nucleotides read TGTGCCAGCAACTCACCCCGGTGGAATCATATGAACACTGAAGCTTTCTTT. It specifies CASNSPRWNHMNTEAFF. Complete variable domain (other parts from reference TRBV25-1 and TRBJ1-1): EADIYQTPRYLVIGTGKKITLECSQTMGHDKMYWYQQDPGMELHLIHYSYGVNSTEKGDLSSESTVSRIRTEHFPLTLESARPSHTSQYLCASNSPRWNHMNTEAFFGQGTRLTVV.

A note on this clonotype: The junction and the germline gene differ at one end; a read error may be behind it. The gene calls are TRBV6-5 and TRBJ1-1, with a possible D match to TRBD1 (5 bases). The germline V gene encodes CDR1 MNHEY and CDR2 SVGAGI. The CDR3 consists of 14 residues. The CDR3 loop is CASSYRPGRGVTIF. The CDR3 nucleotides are TGTGCCAGCAGTTACCGCCCGGGACGGGGCGTAACAATCTTT.

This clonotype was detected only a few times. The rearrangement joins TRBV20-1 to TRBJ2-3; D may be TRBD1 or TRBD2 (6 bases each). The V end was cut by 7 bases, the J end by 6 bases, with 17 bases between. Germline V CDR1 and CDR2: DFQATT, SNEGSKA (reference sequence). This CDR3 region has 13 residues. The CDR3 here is CSGKPGAPDTQYF. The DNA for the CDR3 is TGCAGTGGGAAACCGGGGGCACCCGATACGCAGTATTTT.

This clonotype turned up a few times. CDR3 nucleotides: TGTGCCAGCAGTTCCGTTGGGGCCAACGTCCTGACTTTC. Protein product: CASSSVGANVLTF. The V call is TRBV12-3 or TRBV12-4, the J call TRBJ2-6, with D uncertain. Deletions cut 4 bases from V and 3 bases from J, with 4 bases between. This CDR3 spans 13 amino acids.

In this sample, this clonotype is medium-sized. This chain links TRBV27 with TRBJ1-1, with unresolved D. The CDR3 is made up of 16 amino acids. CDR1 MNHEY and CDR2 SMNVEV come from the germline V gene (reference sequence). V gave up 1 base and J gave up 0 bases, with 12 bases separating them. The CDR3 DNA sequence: TGTGCCAGCAGTTTATGGCCAGGCTACATGAACACTGAAGCTTTCTTT. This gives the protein CASSLWPGYMNTEAFF.

CDR3 sequence: CASSGQGAAQPQHF. DNA for the CDR3: TGTGCCAGCAGCGGACAGGGGGCGGCTCAGCCCCAGCATTTT. The J gene is TRBJ1-5, the V gene TRBV3-1; 11 bases fit TRBD1. The CDR3 extends over 14 amino acids. Germline V gives CDR1 LGHDT, CDR2 YNNKEL (reference sequence). V was clipped by 5 bases and J by 6 bases; unmatched bases: 3.

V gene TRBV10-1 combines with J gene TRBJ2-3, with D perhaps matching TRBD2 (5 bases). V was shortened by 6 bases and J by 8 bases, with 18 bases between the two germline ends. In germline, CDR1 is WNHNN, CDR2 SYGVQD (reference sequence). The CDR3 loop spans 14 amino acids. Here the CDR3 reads CASSPSGVTGTQYF. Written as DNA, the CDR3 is TGCGCCAGCAGCCCGAGCGGCGTCACTGGTACGCAGTATTTT.

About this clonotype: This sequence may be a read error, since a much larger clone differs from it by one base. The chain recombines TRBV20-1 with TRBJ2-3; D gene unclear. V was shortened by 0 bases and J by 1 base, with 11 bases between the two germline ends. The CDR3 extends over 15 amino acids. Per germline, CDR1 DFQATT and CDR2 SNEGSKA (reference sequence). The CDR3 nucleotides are TGCAGTGCTAGAGATCAGGAGTGGGGCACAGATACGCAGTATTTT. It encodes CSARDQEWGTDTQYF.

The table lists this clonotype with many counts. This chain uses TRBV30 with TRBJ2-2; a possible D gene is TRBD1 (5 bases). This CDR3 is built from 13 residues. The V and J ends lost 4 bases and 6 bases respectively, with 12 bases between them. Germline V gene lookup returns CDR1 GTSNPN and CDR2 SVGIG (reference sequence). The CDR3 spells CAWTGRFPGELFF. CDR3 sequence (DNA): TGTGCCTGGACAGGGCGGTTTCCCGGGGAGCTGTTTTTT. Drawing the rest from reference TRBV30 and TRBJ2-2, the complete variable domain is SQTIHQWPATLVQPVGSPLSLECTVEGTSNPNLYWYRQAAGRGLQLLFYSVGIGQISSEVPQNLSASRPQDRQFILSSKKLLLSDSGFYLCAWTGRFPGELFFGEGSRLTVL.

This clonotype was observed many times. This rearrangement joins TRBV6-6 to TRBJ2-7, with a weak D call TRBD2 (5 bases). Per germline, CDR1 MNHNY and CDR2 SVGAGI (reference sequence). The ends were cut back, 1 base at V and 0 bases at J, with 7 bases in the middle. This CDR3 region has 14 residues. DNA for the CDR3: TGTGCCAGCAGTTACTACGGGAACTCCTACGAGCAGTACTTC. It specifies CASSYYGNSYEQYF.

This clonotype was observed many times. The CDR3 region is CASSETGGQETQYF. CDR3 bases: TGTGCCAGCAGTGAAACAGGCGGTCAAGAGACCCAGTACTTC. The V and J genes are TRBV6-1 and TRBJ2-5, with D tentatively TRBD1 (5 bases). This CDR3 is 14 amino acids long. V shed 2 bases and J shed 2 bases, with 9 bases lying between them. Looked up from germline, CDR1 is MNHNS and CDR2 is SASEGT.

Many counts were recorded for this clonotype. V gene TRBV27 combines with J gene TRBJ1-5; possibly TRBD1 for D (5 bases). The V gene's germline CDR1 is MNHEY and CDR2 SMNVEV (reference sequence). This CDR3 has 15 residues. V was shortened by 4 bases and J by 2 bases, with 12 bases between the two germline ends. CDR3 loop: CASSSRGGGNQPQHF. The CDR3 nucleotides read TGTGCCAGCAGTTCAAGGGGCGGGGGCAATCAGCCCCAGCATTTT.

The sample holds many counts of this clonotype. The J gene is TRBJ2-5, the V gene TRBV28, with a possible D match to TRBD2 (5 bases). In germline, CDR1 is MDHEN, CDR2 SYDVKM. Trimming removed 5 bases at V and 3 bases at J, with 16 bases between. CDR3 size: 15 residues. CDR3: CASSGSDLGKETQYF. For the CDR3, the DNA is TGTGCCAGCAGTGGGAGTGACCTGGGGAAAGAGACCCAGTACTTC.

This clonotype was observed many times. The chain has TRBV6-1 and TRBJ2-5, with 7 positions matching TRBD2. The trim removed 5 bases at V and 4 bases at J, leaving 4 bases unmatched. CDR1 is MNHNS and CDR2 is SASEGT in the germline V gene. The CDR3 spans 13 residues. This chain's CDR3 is CASSYGGIETQYF. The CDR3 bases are TGTGCCAGCAGTTACGGGGGGATAGAGACCCAGTACTTC.